The present TCR beta chain was sequenced within a study of blood T cell repertoires in COVID-19 (dated by TCRdb to 2020 to 2022). With regard to the full study: Samples covering the acute and convalescent phases of COVID-19 were provided by collaborators in the United States, Italy and Spain. The material from the prospective study consisted of cDNA or gDNA derived from T cells, B-cell-depleted T cells, or PBMCs. The dataset comprised deeply sampled blood TCRbeta repertoires from subjects exposed to, actively infected with, or recovered from COVID-19. The repertoires were released in a freely available public database intended as a resource for research on the immune response to SARS-CoV-2. The samples were drawn from the first 160 participants of the ongoing ImmuneRACE study and from 1,200 or so subjects provided by 6 global collaborators. The sample metadata nearly always contained a de-identified subject ID, COVID-19 status, age in years and sex. Where available, HLA class I and class II types were taken from metadata supplied by the sample provider and were not determined by assay-based typing.

Comment on this clone: Its antigen target is currently unknown. No much larger clone exists at a distance of one base, and base qualities are not known.

Here is what the overall study found, with its caveats: The quantity of clinical and demographic metadata differed by source and by participant and was supplied without curation.

For this chain, trimming is 4 bases at the V end and 6 bases at the J end, and the number of junction bases without a gene match is 3. Looking up the germline V gene yields CDR1 SGHTA and CDR2 FQGTGA. The CDR3 covers 13 residues, taking in both the cysteine and the phenylalanine. Here the CDR3 DNA is all that survives: 39 bases in frame from base 1. TCRbeta CDR3 regions were amplified from genomic DNA using the immunoSEQ Assay, a bias-controlled multiplex PCR. Per the source publication's procedure: The number of nucleated cells in each sample was estimated by amplification of reference gene primers within the assay. Sequence reads were collapsed and filtered to measure the absolute abundance of every unique TCRbeta CDR3 rearrangement. For each sample, productive Simpson clonality was calculated as the square root of Simpson's diversity index over productive rearrangements. TCRdb retrieved this table from immuneACCESS and kept in-frame rearrangements only. Not all clones are present; in checked studies, unresolved V genes account for under half, and no reason is known for the remainder. D and trimming come from the DNA, and the V and J calls and clone size come from that table. Counted in this sample were about 150,000 clones; 84% of them appeared once. Around 2.7% of the sample goes to the ten largest clones.

At one collaborating source in Seattle, patients were enrolled during active infection and were followed longitudinally through the course of disease. Each collaborating institution followed its own protocols to collect whole blood in K2EDTA tubes. Collaborator samples were shipped for TCRbeta analysis as frozen whole blood, isolated PBMCs, or DNA extracted from either sample type. The receptor's source is a woman aged 80 or over with COVID-19, enrolled during active disease. The chain uses TRBV7-3 and TRBJ2-3, and TRBD2 aligns with 8 junction nucleotides. The sample taken for sequencing was peripheral blood. CDR3 reads: CASSSSGSDTQYF. The base sequence is TGTGCCAGCAGCTCCAGCGGGAGCGATACGCAGTATTTT. With the portions outside the CDR3 filled from the reference TRBV7-3 and TRBJ2-3 genes, the complete variable region becomes GAGVSQTPSNKVTEKGKYVELRCDPISGHTALYWYRQSLGQGPEFLIYFQGTGAADDSGLPNDRFFAVRPEGSVSTLKIQRTERGDSAVYLCASSSSGSDTQYFGPGTRLTVL.